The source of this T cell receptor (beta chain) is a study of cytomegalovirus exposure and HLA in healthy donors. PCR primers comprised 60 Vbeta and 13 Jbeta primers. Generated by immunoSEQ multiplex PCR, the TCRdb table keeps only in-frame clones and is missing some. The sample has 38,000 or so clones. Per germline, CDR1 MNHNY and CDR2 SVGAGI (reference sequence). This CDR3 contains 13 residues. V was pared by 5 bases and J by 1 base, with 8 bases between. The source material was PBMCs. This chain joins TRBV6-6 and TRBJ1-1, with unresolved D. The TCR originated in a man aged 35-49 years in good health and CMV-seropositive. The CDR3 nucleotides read TGTGCCAGCAGTCGGGATACGAACACTGAAGCTTTCTTT. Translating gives CASSRDTNTEAFF.